This TCR beta chain appears in the sequencing data of a study of T-cell memory formation after mild COVID-19. Study information: There were largely donor-specific TCR clusters.

TCR alpha and TCR beta cDNA libraries with sample barcodes and UMIs came from 5'RACE using constant-segment primers. TCRdb analysed the 5' RACE reads with MiXCR anew, one entry per CDR3 protein. The sample lists approximately 500,000 distinct CDR3 sequences; 25% were seen once. V shed 3 bases and J shed 2 bases, with 2 bases lying between them. The CDR3 has 11 amino acids. Germline CDR1 MGHDK, CDR2 SYGVNS. Study-wide results and caveats: Pre-infection memory carried some responding clones, suggesting that cross-reactive memory joined. Shrinking CD4+ clones resided mostly in CM and EM, and CD8+ ones in EMRA.

This clonotype showed up many times. The target antigen is unknown. This sequence was found in an adult woman who had mild COVID-19 (a few samples of this study predate the infection). Cell type and time point are not known. This chain uses TRBV25-1 with TRBJ2-7; D is unresolved. Specimen: PBMCs or a T cell subset sorted from them (not recorded which). The CDR3 sequence is CASSDTYEQYF. DNA for the CDR3: TGTGCCAGCAGTGATACCTACGAGCAGTACTTC.